The 23 T cell receptor beta chains below were found in one sample sequenced in a study of cytomegalovirus exposure and HLA in healthy donors. PCR was performed using 60 Vbeta and 13 Jbeta primers. The assay was immunoSEQ multiplex PCR, and TCRdb's table has in-frame clones only and misses some. The repertoire holds about 180,000 clones, with over 65% as singletons. The sequenced material came from PBMCs. All receptors derive from a woman aged 25-40 years in good health and CMV-seropositive.

V and J are TRBV25-1 and TRBJ2-7; possibly TRBD1 for D (6 bases). Germline V gene lookup returns CDR1 MGHDK and CDR2 SYGVNS. The CDR3 runs to 14 residues. V lost 5 bases, J lost 6 bases, and 17 bases lay in between. CDR3 protein: CASSNTGLWGEQYF. The CDR3 DNA is TGTGCCAGCAGTAATACAGGGTTGTGGGGCGAGCAGTACTTC.

V is TRBV4-3 and J is TRBJ1-4; D call uncertain. V lost 0 bases and J lost 0, with 14 bases in between. The V gene's germline CDR1 is LGHNA and CDR2 YSLEER. The CDR3 length is 18 residues. The DNA for the CDR3 is TGCGCCAGCAGCCAAGAGGAGATATGGACTGCAACTAATGAAAAACTGTTTTTT. It is translated as CASSQEEIWTATNEKLFF.

The CDR3 DNA follows: TGTGCCAGCAGCCAAGATTCGAACAGACCCTCACACAAGGCAGATACGCAGTATTTT. As protein: CASSQDSNRPSHKADTQYF. The rearrangement joins TRBV4-2 to TRBJ2-3; D gene uncertain. Germline loops: CDR1 LGHNA, CDR2 YNFKEQ. The CDR3 spans 19 residues. V was pared by 0 bases and J by 4 bases, with 23 bases between.

The chain uses TRBV19 and TRBJ2-1; TRBD2 agrees at 13 bases. Germline CDR1 is LNHDA and CDR2 is SQIVND (reference sequence). The CDR3 is 15 amino acids. V trimming: 5 bases; J trimming: 8 bases; junction bases outside the gene matches: 6. The CDR3 is CASSLGLAGAYEQFF. CDR3 sequence (DNA): TGTGCCAGTAGTCTCGGACTAGCGGGAGCGTATGAGCAGTTCTTC.

A few counts support this clone. The chain has TRBV4-1 and TRBJ2-5, with 7 bases matching TRBD2. Germline CDR1 is MGHRA and CDR2 is YSYEKL. J gave up 4 bases and V 3 bases, and 11 bases lay outside the gene matches. CDR3 length: 16 amino acids. CDR3 DNA: TGCGCCAGCAGCCATCTAGCCACAGGCGGGGGAGAGACCCAGTACTTC. This gives the protein CASSHLATGGGETQYF.

The genes are TRBV11-2 and TRBJ2-1, with TRBD2 as a possible D gene (6 bases). CDR1 and CDR2 from the germline V gene are SGHAT and FQNNGV. Between the trimmed V and J ends, which lost 7 bases and 1 base, there was a span of 14 bases. The CDR3 runs 15 residues. CDR3 bases: TGTGCCAGCACCTCCATCGGGAGTTCCTACAATGAGCAGTTCTTC. It yields the protein CASTSIGSSYNEQFF.

This chain uses TRBV6-6 with TRBJ2-5, with a tentative D call TRBD1 (6 bases). The CDR3 is 16 amino acids. V was trimmed by 1 base and J by 1 base, leaving 13 bases between them. Germline V gene data show CDR1 as MNHNY and CDR2 as SVGAGI (reference sequence). CDR3 amino acids: CASSYWAGDSQETQYF. In DNA, the CDR3 is TGTGCCAGCAGTTACTGGGCAGGGGATTCCCAAGAGACCCAGTACTTC.

The V gene is TRBV28, the J gene TRBJ1-2; D perhaps matches TRBD1 (5 bases). CDR1 and CDR2 (germline): MDHEN, SYDVKM. The V gene lost 5 bases and the J gene lost 13 bases, with 17 bases spanning the gap. The CDR3 has 12 amino acids. The DNA for the CDR3 is TGTGCCAGCAGTCCCCCCGACAGCTCATTCACCTTC. It is translated as CASSPPDSSFTF.

The chain joins TRBV10-3 to TRBJ1-2; possible D gene TRBD1, 5 bases. Per the germline V gene, CDR1 is ENHRY and CDR2 is SYGVKD. This CDR3 contains 14 residues. The V and J ends lost 7 bases and 8 bases respectively, with 20 bases between them. The CDR3 reads CAITKERGSRGYTF. In DNA, the CDR3 is TGTGCCATCACCAAAGAGCGGGGGTCTCGAGGCTACACCTTC.

This clone appeared a single time. CDR3 sequence: CASSTTLQGRNTEAFF. The CDR3 DNA reads as TGTGCCAGCAGTACTACCCTACAGGGGCGAAACACTGAAGCTTTCTTT. The chain has TRBV6-6 and TRBJ1-1; 7 positions agree with TRBD1. The CDR3 covers 16 residues. With 5 bases clipped from V and 2 bases from J, the junction kept 11 bases outside the gene matches. Germline loops: CDR1 MNHNY, CDR2 SVGAGI (reference sequence).

The V and J genes are TRBV10-1 and TRBJ2-7, with D maybe TRBD2 (6 bases). V was clipped by 6 bases and J by 6 bases, with 21 bases between them. CDR1 is WNHNN, CDR2 SYGVQD, per germline (reference sequence). CDR3 length: 15 residues. The CDR3 nucleotides read TGCGCCAGCAGCCGTTTAGGGGAGGCGCGGCGCGAGCAGTACTTC. Protein product: CASSRLGEARREQYF.

The chain combines TRBV27 with TRBJ2-7; TRBD2 is a possible D gene (7 bases). This CDR3 contains 15 residues. Germline loops: CDR1 MNHEY, CDR2 SMNVEV (reference sequence). V was cut by 3 bases and J by 0 bases, with 12 bases left in between. CDR3: CASSFTRGHSYEQYF. The CDR3 coding sequence is TGTGCCAGCAGTTTTACGCGGGGGCACTCCTACGAGCAGTACTTC.

The chain employs TRBV7-6 and TRBJ1-5; no firm D call. Per germline, CDR1 SGHVS and CDR2 FNYEAQ. V dropped 3 bases and J dropped 3 bases, with 12 bases sitting between them. The CDR3 extends over 15 amino acids. CDR3 sequence: CASSLERGINQPQHF. The CDR3 nucleotides read TGTGCCAGCAGCTTGGAGCGAGGGATCAATCAGCCCCAGCATTTT.

V is TRBV5-4 and J is TRBJ2-7; weak D call: TRBD2 (6 bases). The CDR3 spans 14 residues. Trimming pared 3 bases from V and 5 bases from J, leaving 15 bases between. In germline, CDR1 is SGHNT, CDR2 YYREEE (reference sequence). In DNA form, the CDR3 reads TGTGCCAGCAGCTCAGGAGGGGACTGGCACGAGCAGTACTTC. It translates to CASSSGGDWHEQYF. The variable domain in full, with the rest retrieved from reference TRBV5-4 and TRBJ2-7, is ETGVTQSPTHLIKTRGQQVTLRCSSQSGHNTVSWYQQALGQGPQFIFQYYREEENGRGNFPPRFSGLQFPNYSSELNVNALELDDSALYLCASSSGGDWHEQYFGPGTRLTVT.

The V call is TRBV5-1, the J call TRBJ1-1; 9 bases line up with TRBD1. J gave up 4 bases and V 4 bases, and 8 bases lay outside the gene matches. This CDR3 contains 15 residues. Germline CDR1 is SGHRS and CDR2 is YFSETQ. CDR3 protein: CASSNPLDRGTEAFF. In DNA, the CDR3 is TGCGCCAGCAGCAACCCTCTGGACAGGGGCACTGAAGCTTTCTTT. Combining the CDR3 with reference TRBV5-1 and TRBJ1-1 gives the whole variable domain KAGVTQTPRYLIKTRGQQVTLSCSPISGHRSVSWYQQTPGQGLQFLFEYFSETQRNKGNFPGRFSGRQFSNSRSEMNVSTLELGDSALYLCASSNPLDRGTEAFFGQGTRLTVV.

The rearrangement links TRBV9 to TRBJ1-4, with TRBD1 matching over 7 bases. The CDR3 is 14 amino acids. With 10 bases clipped from V and 4 bases from J, the junction kept 10 bases outside the gene matches. Per the germline V gene, CDR1 is SGDLS and CDR2 is YYNGEE. CDR3 in DNA: TGTGCCGGCAACCTTCAGGGGGATAATGAAAAACTGTTTTTT. It specifies CAGNLQGDNEKLFF.

This chain joins TRBV29-1 and TRBJ1-2; perhaps TRBD1 as D (6 bases). The V end was cut by 6 bases, the J end by 7 bases, with 21 bases between. CDR1 and CDR2 (germline): SQVTM, ANQGSEA. This CDR3 is built from 14 residues. CDR3 sequence: CSVDSTRRGPGYTF. The CDR3, as DNA: TGCAGCGTGGACAGCACGAGGAGAGGGCCTGGCTACACCTTC.

This chain uses TRBV7-9 with TRBJ2-2, with 10 bases matching TRBD1. The CDR3 spans 14 residues. The germline gives CDR1 SEHNR, CDR2 FQNEAQ (reference sequence). V was pared by 11 bases and J by 3 bases, with 6 bases of the junction left unmatched. The chain's CDR3 is CAARDRGDTGELFF. The CDR3 DNA is TGTGCCGCTAGGGACAGGGGAGACACCGGGGAGCTGTTTTTT.

CDR3 protein: CASSLAGLFPYEQYF. In nucleotides, the CDR3 is TGTGCCAGCAGCTTGGCGGGACTCTTTCCCTACGAGCAGTACTTC. J is TRBJ2-7 and V is TRBV5-4; D might be TRBD2 (6 bases). Germline V lookup: CDR1 SGHNT, CDR2 YYREEE (reference sequence). The germline V and J ends were trimmed by 0 bases and 2 bases, with 12 bases remaining between them. There are 15 residues in the CDR3.

With regard to this clone: Other DNA sequences within the sample encode an identical CDR3. The chain combines TRBV28 with TRBJ1-2; 8 bases fit TRBD1. CDR1 and CDR2 from the germline V gene are MDHEN and SYDVKM. The length of the CDR3 is 13 residues. V shed 1 base and J 7 bases; nucleotides not matched to a gene: 2. In DNA form, the CDR3 reads TGTGCCAGCAGTTTATCAGGGGGCGGTGGCTACACCTTC. Its protein product is CASSLSGGGGYTF.

The V and J genes are TRBV5-1 and TRBJ1-4; no firm D call. V shed 4 bases and J shed 3 bases, with 13 bases lying between them. The CDR3 loop spans 15 amino acids. Germline CDR1 and CDR2: SGHRS and YFSETQ. The CDR3, as DNA: TGCGCCAGCAGCCTCGGTCCTGCGGCTAATGAAAAACTGTTTTTT. Protein: CASSLGPAANEKLFF.

The chain uses TRBV29-1 and TRBJ1-1; D remains unclear. V was cut by 6 bases and J by 0 bases, with 5 bases left in between. Germline loops: CDR1 SQVTM, CDR2 ANQGSEA. The CDR3 loop spans 11 amino acids. This CDR3 reads CSVTVNTEAFF. The CDR3, as DNA: TGCAGCGTGACTGTGAACACTGAAGCTTTCTTT.

V is TRBV15 and J is TRBJ2-7; D is unresolved. CDR3 size: 13 residues. Germline CDR1 LNHNV, CDR2 YYDKDF (reference sequence). V lost 0 bases, J lost 1 base, and 4 bases lay in between. CDR3 loop: CATSRDLSYEQYF. For the CDR3, the DNA is TGTGCCACCAGCAGAGATTTATCCTACGAGCAGTACTTC.